This T cell receptor beta chain appears in the sequencing data of a study of cytomegalovirus exposure and HLA in healthy donors. Donors sampled were nominally healthy, though unrecorded immune exposures were likely. CDR1 and CDR2 from the germline V gene are LGHNA and YSLEER. Trimming removed 3 bases from V and 2 bases from J; junction bases left unmatched: 9. The CDR3 is made up of 16 amino acids. Primers included in the PCR were 60 Vbeta and 13 Jbeta primers. Produced via immunoSEQ multiplex PCR; TCRdb's table is partial and in-frame only. Here the sample spans about 160,000 clones, 80% to 90% being singletons.

The genes are TRBV4-3 and TRBJ2-5; 7 positions agree with TRBD2. The specimen sequenced was PBMCs. The sequence was obtained from a woman aged 45-65 years in good health and CMV-seronegative. CDR3 in DNA: TGCGCCAGCAGCCACCCTACCTGGGGGGGGCAAGAGACCCAGTACTTC. This gives the protein CASSHPTWGGQETQYF.